These T cell receptor beta chains were read from a single sample in a study of cytomegalovirus exposure and HLA in healthy donors. Only in-frame clones appear in the TCRdb table, and some are missing; sequencing was by immunoSEQ multiplex PCR. The sample's table shows roughly 50,000 clones. Sequenced input: PBMCs. The receptors originated from a woman aged 40 to 50 in good health and CMV-seronegative. The CDR3 runs from the conserved cysteine through the conserved F or W. Fields, in order: V gene, D gene, J gene, clone size, CDR3 DNA, CDR3 protein. A D gene is named only where the DNA matches it firmly. Size is omitted from some rows. Given values are once, few, many or a class for expanded clones.

TRBV19,NA,TRBJ2-5,NA,TGTGCCAGTAGTGACCAGGGTTGGGAGACCCAGTACTTC,CASSDQGWETQYF
TRBV15,TRBD1,TRBJ2-7,NA,TGTGCCACCAGCAGAGACCGACAGGGGGCGAGAGAGCAGTACTTC,CATSRDRQGAREQYF
TRBV5-1,NA,TRBJ2-3,NA,TGCGCCAGCAGCCTACAGGGTGCAGGGGATACGCAGTATTTT,CASSLQGAGDTQYF
TRBV4-2,NA,TRBJ2-7,NA,TGTGCCAGCAGCCAAACATCCAGAGCGACGGCCTACGAGCAGTACTTC,CASSQTSRATAYEQYF
TRBV18,NA,TRBJ1-5,NA,TGTGCCAGCTCACCACTATCTAGTCAGCCCCAGCATTTT,CASSPLSSQPQHF
TRBV6-6,TRBD2,TRBJ2-3,NA,TGTGCCAGCAGTTACTCTAGCGGGAGACGCACAGATACGCAGTATTTT,CASSYSSGRRTDTQYF
TRBV19,TRBD2,TRBJ2-3,NA,TGTGCCAGTAGTCCCGACTGGCGGGAGCGGACAGATACGCAGTATTTT,CASSPDWRERTDTQYF
TRBV19,NA,TRBJ2-1,NA,TGTGCCAGTAGTGTCGGACAGCTCTCCTACAATGAGCAGTTCTTC,CASSVGQLSYNEQFF
TRBV9,TRBD2,TRBJ2-3,NA,TGTGCCAGCAGCGCTCGGACTAGCGGGGATCTTCTACCCCCAGATACGCAGTATTTT,CASSARTSGDLLPPDTQYF
TRBV7-9,TRBD1,TRBJ1-2,NA,TGTGCCAGCAGCAACACCGGGACAGCCATCTATGGCTACACCTTC,CASSNTGTAIYGYTF
TRBV13,NA,TRBJ2-7,NA,TGTGCCAGCAGCTCCGGGTTCCCCGTCTACGAGCAGTACTTC,CASSSGFPVYEQYF
TRBV5-4,TRBD1,TRBJ2-7,medium-sized,TGTGCCAGCAGCCCACCGGGACAGGGACATGACGAGCAGTACTTC,CASSPPGQGHDEQYF
TRBV18,NA,TRBJ1-1,NA,TGTGCCAGCTCACCATTTACAGGGATTTGGGACACTGAAGCTTTCTTT,CASSPFTGIWDTEAFF
TRBV11-1,NA,TRBJ1-1,NA,TGTGCCAGCAGCTTCGAGGCTGAAGCTTTCTTT,CASSFEAEAFF
TRBV18,TRBD1,TRBJ1-6,NA,TGTGCCAGCTCTCGGACAGGGACGGAGTATAATTCACCCCTACACTTT,CASSRTGTEYNSPLHF
TRBV15,TRBD1,TRBJ2-3,NA,TGTGCCACCAGCAGGGGGGACAGGGGTGGAGATACGCAGTATTTT,CATSRGDRGGDTQYF
TRBV30,NA,TRBJ1-2,NA,TGTGCCTGGAGTGCCCGACAGGCGGATGGCTACACCTTC,CAWSARQADGYTF
TRBV6-5,TRBD2,TRBJ2-5,NA,TGTGCCAGCAGCTTGCGTGGACTAGGGGAGACCCAGTACTTC,CASSLRGLGETQYF
TRBV10-3,TRBD2,TRBJ2-5,NA,TGTGCCGTTGGACTAGCCCTCGAGACCCAGTACTTC,CAVGLALETQYF
TRBV5-1,TRBD1,TRBJ2-5,NA,TGCGCCAGCAGCCACGGACAGGAAGAGACCCAGTACTTC,CASSHGQEETQYF
TRBV5-1,NA,TRBJ2-7,NA,TGCGCCAGCAGCTTGGGACCTAGCGACTCCTACGAGCAGTACTTC,CASSLGPSDSYEQYF
TRBV21-1,NA,TRBJ1-6,NA,TGTGCCAGCAGCATCACAGGGGGCGTTAATTCACCCCTCCACTTT,CASSITGGVNSPLHF
TRBV28,NA,TRBJ2-1,NA,TGTGCCAGCAGTTTCCAGGGGATTGGCAATGAGCAGTTCTTC,CASSFQGIGNEQFF
TRBV5-1,NA,TRBJ2-1,NA,TGCGCCAGCAGCCATGGAGGTCTCGACAATGAGCAGTTCTTC,CASSHGGLDNEQFF
TRBV7-9,NA,TRBJ1-4,NA,TGTGCCAGCAGCTTGAGTGCTACGGTCAAAAAACTGTTTTTT,CASSLSATVKKLFF
TRBV6-1,TRBD1,TRBJ1-2,NA,TGTGCCAACGGACAGGGTGCGATAGGCTATGGCTACACCTTC,CANGQGAIGYGYTF
TRBV6-6,NA,TRBJ1-2,NA,TGTGCCAGCAGTTACTCGGCAGGGGATGGCTACACCTTC,CASSYSAGDGYTF
TRBV29-1,TRBD1,TRBJ2-3,NA,TGCAGCGTTGAGGGGACAGGGGGCACAGATACGCAGTATTTT,CSVEGTGGTDTQYF
TRBV28,NA,TRBJ1-5,NA,TGTGCCAGCAGTCTAGCCATTAGCAATCAGCCCCAGCATTTT,CASSLAISNQPQHF
TRBV7-8,TRBD1,TRBJ1-5,NA,TGTGCCAGCAGCCCCCGGACAGGGGGAAATCAGCCCCAGCATTTT,CASSPRTGGNQPQHF
TRBV18,NA,TRBJ1-4,NA,TGTGCCAGCTCACCGCGCGGCGATAATGAAAAACTGTTTTTT,CASSPRGDNEKLFF
TRBV28,TRBD1,TRBJ1-5,NA,TGTGCCAGCAGCTCTGGACAGGGAAATCAGCCCCAGCATTTT,CASSSGQGNQPQHF
TRBV4-1,NA,TRBJ2-1,NA,TGCGCCAGCAGCCAAGTAGATATGGGTTTTAGCGACAATGAGCAGTTCTTC,CASSQVDMGFSDNEQFF
TRBV10-3,TRBD2,TRBJ2-4,NA,TGTGCCATCAGGGGGACTAGCGAGTTGGACATTCAGTACTTC,CAIRGTSELDIQYF
TRBV18,NA,TRBJ2-5,NA,TGTGCCAGCTCACCACCAGTAGCGCGAGAGACCCAGTACTTC,CASSPPVARETQYF
TRBV4-3,NA,TRBJ2-7,NA,TGCGCCAGCAGCCAAGATCGGGAAAGTATAACCTACGAGCAGTACTTC,CASSQDRESITYEQYF
TRBV5-1,TRBD2,TRBJ2-5,NA,TGCGCCAGCGAAGCGGGGGAGACCCAGTACTTC,CASEAGETQYF
TRBV2,TRBD1,TRBJ1-4,NA,TGTGCCAGCAGCAAGCAAACAGGGGTGGAAAAACTGTTTTTT,CASSKQTGVEKLFF
TRBV18,TRBD1,TRBJ2-3,NA,TGTGCCAGCTCACCGCTAATCAGGGGGCCCACAGATACGCAGTATTTT,CASSPLIRGPTDTQYF
TRBV18,TRBD2,TRBJ2-2,NA,TGTGCCAGCTCACCCTTCTTTCGTAGCGGGGCCAACACCGGGGAGCTGTTTTTT,CASSPFFRSGANTGELFF
TRBV30,NA,TRBJ1-6,NA,TGTGCCTGGACCAATCACAGGGATTCACCCCTCCACTTT,CAWTNHRDSPLHF
TRBV28,NA,TRBJ2-3,NA,TGTGCCAGCAGTCCCTCGACAGCCACAGATACGCAGTATTTT,CASSPSTATDTQYF
TRBV2,NA,TRBJ1-6,NA,TGTGCCAGCAGTGAAGGTGGAGGTTCACCCCTCCACTTT,CASSEGGGSPLHF
TRBV6-5,NA,TRBJ2-3,NA,TGTGCCAGCAGTTCCCAGGGTCTTAGCACAGATACGCAGTATTTT,CASSSQGLSTDTQYF
TRBV11-2,NA,TRBJ2-2,NA,TGTGCCAGCAGTGAGGTGTCATTAGGAGAAGTCGACACCGGGGAGCTGTTTTTT,CASSEVSLGEVDTGELFF
TRBV6-6,NA,TRBJ1-2,NA,TGTGCCAGCAAAAAAGAGCCGAACTATGGCTACACCTTC,CASKKEPNYGYTF
TRBV5-1,TRBD2,TRBJ2-3,NA,TGCGCCAGCAGCTTAGTCACCGGGACTAGCGGGACAGATACGCAGTATTTT,CASSLVTGTSGTDTQYF
TRBV9,TRBD1,TRBJ1-1,NA,TGTGCCAGCAGCGCTGGGACAGGGTTCTCTGAAGCTTTCTTT,CASSAGTGFSEAFF
TRBV5-1,NA,TRBJ1-1,NA,TGCGCCAGCAGCCGGACCCGAGGGGGCACTGAAGCTTTCTTT,CASSRTRGGTEAFF
TRBV6-6,TRBD2,TRBJ2-1,NA,TGTGCCAGCAGTTCTACTAGCGTCCCCTACAATGAGCAGTTCTTC,CASSSTSVPYNEQFF
TRBV19,NA,TRBJ1-1,NA,TGTGCCAGTAGTCAGGGCCGGAACACTGAAGCTTTCTTT,CASSQGRNTEAFF